Sequencing of this TCR beta chain was carried out in a study of T cells after somatic rescue of genetic block. Trimming took 0 bases from V and 3 from J, leaving 7 bases between them. CDR1 is SGDLS and CDR2 is YYNGEE in the germline V gene. This CDR3 is 14 amino acids long. Libraries were prepared by immunoSEQ multiplex PCR; TCRdb keeps only in-frame clonotypes and omits some of them. The table lists around 100,000 clones, around nine tenths of them singletons. The TCR sequence derives from a woman between 18 and 29 years old. This chain uses TRBV9 with TRBJ1-5; D ambiguous. Sequencing input: peripheral blood mononuclear cells (PBMCs). DNA of the CDR3: TGTGCCAGCAGCGTAGAACCAGCCAATCAGCCCCAGCATTTT. Amino acids: CASSVEPANQPQHF.